Listed below are T cell receptor beta chains from one sample, sequenced in a study of blood T cell repertoires in COVID-19. Sequenced by immunoSEQ multiplex PCR; TCRdb stores in-frame clones only, minus some. The sample has some 140,000 clones, roughly 83% seen once. Material: peripheral blood. These receptors came from a man in his 60s with acute or convalescent COVID-19. CDR3s include the opening cysteine and the closing phenylalanine or tryptophan. A D gene is named only where the DNA matches it firmly.

CDR3: CASSMVRVQGNQPQHF; DNA: TGTGCCAGTAGCATGGTAAGGGTCCAGGGTAATCAGCCCCAGCATTTT; length: 16; J: TRBJ1-5; V: TRBV19; D: .
CDR3: CASSPGQGSYNSPLHF; DNA: TGCGCCAGCAGCCCAGGACAGGGAAGCTATAATTCACCCCTCCACTTT; length: 16; J: TRBJ1-6; V: TRBV5-1; D: TRBD1
CDR3: CASSSRQGSYNSPLHF; DNA: TGTGCCAGCAGCTCCCGACAGGGATCCTATAATTCACCCCTCCACTTT; length: 16; J: TRBJ1-6; V: TRBV7-9; D: TRBD1
CDR3: CASSTGTGGYGYTF; DNA: TGTGCCAGCAGCACCGGGACAGGGGGTTATGGCTACACCTTC; length: 14; J: TRBJ1-2; V: TRBV6-6; D: TRBD1
CDR3: CASSLQGWYGYTF; DNA: TGTGCCAGCAGTTTGCAGGGCTGGTATGGCTACACCTTC; length: 13; J: TRBJ1-2; V: TRBV27; D: .
CDR3: CAWSVLGGQGNNQPQHF; DNA: TGTGCCTGGAGTGTACTAGGGGGACAGGGAAACAATCAGCCCCAGCATTTT; length: 17; J: TRBJ1-5; V: TRBV30; D: TRBD1
CDR3: CASSSGGTSNQPQHF; DNA: TGTGCCAGCAGTTCGGGGGGGACTAGCAATCAGCCCCAGCATTTT; length: 15; J: TRBJ1-5; V: TRBV6-5; D: .
CDR3: CASSQTGSSNQPQHF; DNA: TGTGCCAGCAGCCAGACAGGGTCTAGCAATCAGCCCCAGCATTTT; length: 15; J: TRBJ1-5; V: TRBV5-6; D: TRBD1
CDR3: CASSYGPDSPNSPLHF; DNA: TGTGCCAGCAGTTACGGCCCCGACTCACCTAATTCACCCCTCCACTTT; length: 16; J: TRBJ1-6; V: TRBV6-6; D: .
CDR3: CASSFLTGGGNTIYF; DNA: TGTGCCAGCAGCTTCCTTACAGGGGGTGGAAACACCATATATTTT; length: 15; J: TRBJ1-3; V: TRBV7-2; D: TRBD1
CDR3: CASSERAGRHGYTF; DNA: TGTGCCAGCAGTGAAAGGGCAGGGAGGCATGGCTACACCTTC; length: 14; J: TRBJ1-2; V: TRBV25-1; D: .
CDR3: CATSRDPSSYNEQFF; DNA: TGTGCCACCAGCAGAGATCCTAGCTCCTACAATGAGCAGTTCTTC; length: 15; J: TRBJ2-1; V: TRBV15; D: .